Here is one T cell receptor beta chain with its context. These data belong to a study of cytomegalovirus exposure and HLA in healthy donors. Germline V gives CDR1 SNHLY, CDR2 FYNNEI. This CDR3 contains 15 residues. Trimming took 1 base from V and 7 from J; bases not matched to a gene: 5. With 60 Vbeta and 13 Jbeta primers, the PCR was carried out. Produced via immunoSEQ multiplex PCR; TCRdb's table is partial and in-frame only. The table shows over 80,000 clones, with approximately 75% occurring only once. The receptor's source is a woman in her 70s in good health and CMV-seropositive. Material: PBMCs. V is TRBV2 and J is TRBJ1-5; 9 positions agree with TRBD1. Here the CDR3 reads CASSEETGGRQPQHF. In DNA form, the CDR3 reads TGTGCCAGCAGTGAAGAGACAGGGGGTCGCCAGCCCCAGCATTTT.